The 11 T cell receptor beta chains below come from one sample, sequenced in a study of CD8+ T cells in alopecia areata. Treatment in this sample: oral pan-JAK inhibitor, 5-10 mg twice daily. Extraction of RNA preceded its reverse transcription into cDNA, which served as the sequencing template. Using immunoSEQ multiplex PCR, the repertoire was profiled, and TCRdb retains in-frame clones only, with some absent. This sample carries approximately 160,000 clones, around 59% of them seen once, and the ten largest clones take 12% to 15%. Specimen: CD4+ T cells sorted from blood, collected at week 24, from a patient treated with tofacitinib. Every receptor here comes from a human donor with alopecia areata.

The rearrangement joins TRBV30 to TRBJ1-3, with D unresolved. V lost 5 bases, J lost 8 bases, and 10 bases lay in between. Germline CDR1 GTSNPN, CDR2 SVGIG (reference sequence). The CDR3 contains 11 residues. The DNA of the CDR3 is TGTGCCTGGTCTATATGGGACACCATATATTTT. As protein: CAWSIWDTIYF.

This clone has more than one count but fewer than ten. The rearrangement links TRBV29-1 to TRBJ2-5; D is ambiguous. CDR3 length equals 14 residues. Trimming stripped 4 bases from V and 1 base from J, with 13 bases between. Germline CDR1 SQVTM, CDR2 ANQGSEA. CDR3 amino acids: CSVAVTMPQETQYF. For the CDR3, the DNA is TGCAGCGTTGCGGTGACCATGCCCCAAGAGACCCAGTACTTC.

J is TRBJ2-2 and V is TRBV6-1; D remains unclear. CDR1 MNHNS and CDR2 SASEGT come from the germline V gene. This CDR3 has 13 residues. V gave up 5 bases and J gave up 6 bases, with 10 bases separating them. CDR3 DNA: TGTGCCAGCAGTCCCCGGACGGCCGGGGAGCTGTTTTTT. This translates into CASSPRTAGELFF.

This clone was found a few times. The chain joins TRBV21-1 to TRBJ2-7; TRBD2, the D gene given by the table, was not confirmed from the DNA. TRBV21-1 is designated a pseudogene. The CDR3 totals 12 residues. The CDR3 loop reads CASSPMVHEQYF. CDR3 DNA: TGTGCCAGCAGTCCTATGGTCCACGAGCAGTACTTC.

The CDR3 nucleotides read TGTGCCACCAGCAGAGAGGACAGGGGCCAGGGCTACACCTTC. Protein: CATSREDRGQGYTF. This rearrangement joins TRBV15 to TRBJ1-2; 9 positions agree with TRBD1. J lost 8 bases, V lost 0 bases, and 4 bases had no gene match. Per germline, CDR1 LNHNV and CDR2 YYDKDF (reference sequence). The CDR3 runs to 14 residues.

The sample holds many counts of this clone. V and J are TRBV7-9 and TRBJ1-2, with a possible D match to TRBD1 (5 bases). The CDR3 is 14 residues long. CDR1 and CDR2 (germline): SEHNR, FQNEAQ (reference sequence). V was cut by 5 bases and J by 8 bases, with 18 bases left in between. The CDR3 loop reads CASSQGEASRGYTF. In DNA, the CDR3 is TGTGCCAGCAGCCAGGGTGAAGCGTCTCGGGGCTACACCTTC.

The V call is TRBV7-8, the J call TRBJ2-1; D is ambiguous. CDR1 is SGHVS, CDR2 FQNEAQ, per germline. V was cut by 7 bases and J by 0 bases, with 13 bases left in between. The CDR3 extends over 15 amino acids. CDR3 sequence (DNA): TGTGCCAGCACCTCAGCGAAGAGCTCCTACAATGAGCAGTTCTTC. Translated, it gives CASTSAKSSYNEQFF.

The chain employs TRBV27 and TRBJ1-2, with a tentative D call TRBD1 (6 bases). The CDR3 sequence is 15 residues long. V lost 3 bases to trimming and J lost 8 bases, with 19 bases between them. Germline V gene data show CDR1 as MNHEY and CDR2 as SMNVEV (reference sequence). The CDR3 loop reads CASSFRPASGEGYTF. For the CDR3, the DNA is TGTGCCAGCAGTTTCCGACCGGCTTCAGGGGAAGGCTACACCTTC.

CDR3 loop: CAGGRQNYEQYF. DNA for the CDR3: TGTGCCGGGGGACGACAGAACTACGAGCAGTACTTC. This chain links TRBV6-1 with TRBJ2-7; tentatively, D is TRBD1 or TRBD2 (5 bases each). The germline V and J ends were trimmed by 11 bases and 3 bases, with 14 bases remaining between them. The CDR3 spans 12 residues. CDR1 is MNHNS, CDR2 SASEGT, per germline.

The chain recombines TRBV5-6 with TRBJ2-3; 10 bases map to TRBD2. Germline V gene lookup returns CDR1 SGHDT and CDR2 YYEEEE. The V and J ends lost 0 bases and 7 bases, in that order; junction bases with no gene match: 5. CDR3 length equals 15 residues. The CDR3 loop is CASSLAGSGGYTQYF. For the CDR3, the DNA is TGTGCCAGCAGCTTGGCTGGTAGCGGGGGGTATACGCAGTATTTT.

This rearrangement joins TRBV6-6 to TRBJ2-2; TRBD2 matches 8 bases. Germline V gene sequence: CDR1 MNHNY, CDR2 SVGAGI (reference sequence). J was trimmed by 5 bases and V by 7 bases; bases with no gene match: 12. CDR3 length: 16 residues. The CDR3 coding sequence is TGTGCCAGCAAAAACCCGGGACTAGTTGGTACCGGGGAGCTGTTTTTT. Its protein is CASKNPGLVGTGELFF.